The 15 T cell receptor beta chains listed next were all sequenced from one sample in a study of T cell responses to AZD1222 COVID-19 vaccine. Using immunoSEQ multiplex PCR, the repertoire was profiled, and TCRdb retains in-frame clones only, with some absent. The table shows under 200,000 clones, with 90% occurring only once. The sequencing used peripheral blood, collected on day 0 of AZD1222 vaccination. Source of these receptors: an adult in good health.

This rearrangement joins TRBV28 to TRBJ1-2; 8 bases are a match to TRBD1. CDR3 size: 13 residues. The germline CDR1 and CDR2 sequences are MDHEN and SYDVKM. The V and J ends lost 10 bases and 2 bases, in that order; junction bases with no gene match: 6. Here the CDR3 reads CANSQGANYGYTF. CDR3 sequence (DNA): TGTGCCAACTCTCAGGGGGCGAACTATGGCTACACCTTC.

The chain carries TRBV24-1 and TRBJ1-5, with unresolved D. Trimming took 2 bases from V and 2 from J, leaving 3 bases between them. This CDR3 spans 13 amino acids. CDR1 and CDR2 (germline): KGHDR, SFDVKD. CDR3 residues: CATSDSGNQPQHF. CDR3 DNA: TGTGCCACCAGTGATTCCGGCAATCAGCCCCAGCATTTT.

The rearrangement joins TRBV19 to TRBJ2-2; D is unclear. The CDR3 is 13 amino acids. Trimming stripped 7 bases from V and 2 bases from J, with 8 bases between. Per the germline V gene, CDR1 is LNHDA and CDR2 is SQIVND (reference sequence). The DNA for the CDR3 is TGTGCCAGTATTTTGAGAAACACCGGGGAGCTGTTTTTT. Its translation: CASILRNTGELFF.

This clone occurred a few times. V is TRBV27 and J is TRBJ1-1; no firm D call. V was cut by 4 bases and J by 6 bases, with 9 bases left in between. CDR1 and CDR2 (germline): MNHEY, SMNVEV (reference sequence). CDR3 length equals 12 residues. CDR3 loop: CASSSPNSEAFF. DNA for the CDR3: TGTGCCAGCAGTTCCCCCAACTCTGAAGCTTTCTTT.

This chain uses TRBV3-1 (or the pseudogene TRBV3-2) with TRBJ1-6; D possibly corresponds to TRBD1 (6 bases). Trimming left V 4 bases short and J 0 bases short, with 13 bases between. The CDR3 sequence is 17 residues long. In germline, CDR1 is LGHDT, CDR2 YNNKEL (reference sequence). The CDR3 protein is CASSPRTESSYNSPLHF. Written as DNA, the CDR3 is TGTGCCAGCAGCCCCCGGACAGAGAGCTCCTATAATTCACCCCTCCACTTT.

This clone was counted once. This chain links TRBV4-3 with TRBJ2-7, with no clear D. The CDR3 is 16 amino acids. V lost 0 bases to trimming and J lost 1 base, with 13 bases between them. Germline V gives CDR1 LGHNA, CDR2 YSLEER. The CDR3 DNA reads as TGCGCCAGCAGCCAAGATTGGGCAAGGATTTCCTACGAGCAGTACTTC. It encodes CASSQDWARISYEQYF.

The chain recombines TRBV7-8 with TRBJ1-1, with D uncertain. Trimming removed 1 base at V and 6 bases at J, with 12 bases between. The CDR3 is 14 amino acids. Germline lookup yields CDR1 SGHVS and CDR2 FQNEAQ. CDR3 nucleotides: TGTGCCAGCAGCTTAGGTCCGGGAGGCTCTGAAGCTTTCTTT. Its protein is CASSLGPGGSEAFF.

The chain carries TRBV19 and TRBJ1-1; D ambiguous. The CDR3 covers 15 residues. V was shortened by 3 bases and J by 0 bases, with 11 bases between the two germline ends. Germline-derived CDR1 and CDR2 are LNHDA and SQIVND (reference sequence). The CDR3 nucleotides are TGTGCCAGTAGTATGGCGATACAGCTGAACACTGAAGCTTTCTTT. Its protein product is CASSMAIQLNTEAFF.

The chain combines TRBV9 with TRBJ1-5; weak D call: TRBD1 (5 bases). The V gene's germline CDR1 is SGDLS and CDR2 YYNGEE. The CDR3 spans 14 residues. V gave up 3 bases and J gave up 3 bases, with 10 bases separating them. As DNA, the CDR3 is TGTGCCAGCAGCGGGGGAGGGGTCAATCAGCCCCAGCATTTT. It codes for CASSGGGVNQPQHF.

This clone has a single count. V and J are TRBV13 and TRBJ2-1; 10 nucleotides agree with TRBD2. This CDR3 spans 21 amino acids. Germline assignment: CDR1 PRHDT and CDR2 FYEKMQ (reference sequence). V was pared by 3 bases and J by 4 bases, with 21 bases of the junction left unmatched. The CDR3 spells CASSLSFIRSGGASRYNEQFF. CDR3 DNA sequence: TGTGCCAGCAGCTTGTCCTTTATTAGGAGCGGGGGGGCGTCTCGGTACAATGAGCAGTTCTTC.

The chain has TRBV20-1 and TRBJ1-5; 7 nucleotides align to TRBD1. The V segment lost 3 bases and the J segment 1 base; nucleotides outside the gene matches: 6. In germline, CDR1 is DFQATT, CDR2 SNEGSKA (reference sequence). The CDR3 spans 15 residues. This CDR3 reads CSASSPGGSNQPQHF. CDR3 DNA sequence: TGCAGTGCTAGTTCTCCAGGGGGAAGCAATCAGCCCCAGCATTTT.

The chain recombines TRBV5-1 with TRBJ1-1; 7 nucleotides agree with TRBD1. CDR3 length: 15 amino acids. Germline assignment: CDR1 SGHRS and CDR2 YFSETQ. The V segment lost 5 bases and the J segment 1 base; nucleotides outside the gene matches: 8. CDR3 DNA sequence: TGCGCCAGCAGGCCCCCTGGGACAGAGAACACTGAAGCTTTCTTT. Amino acid sequence: CASRPPGTENTEAFF.

This clone was counted a single time. The CDR3 bases are TGCAGCGCCTACCCCGGACTAGCGGGGGCAAAAGAGACCCAGTACTTC. Encoded protein: CSAYPGLAGAKETQYF. V and J are TRBV29-1 and TRBJ2-5; TRBD2 matches 13 bases. Germline V gene data show CDR1 as SQVTM and CDR2 as ANQGSEA. Trimming removed 7 bases from V and 3 bases from J; junction bases left unmatched: 11. This CDR3 is 16 amino acids long.

The chain recombines TRBV9 with TRBJ1-2; D call uncertain. Trimming stripped 1 base from V and 0 bases from J, with 10 bases between. Germline CDR1 reads SGDLS; CDR2 reads YYNGEE. The CDR3 consists of 15 residues. The CDR3 nucleotides are TGTGCCAGCAGCGTACTCCAAAGTGCTAACTATGGCTACACCTTC. Amino acids: CASSVLQSANYGYTF.

The chain couples TRBV15 to TRBJ2-3; 8 nucleotides agree with TRBD2. The CDR3 extends over 15 amino acids. The germline V gene encodes CDR1 LNHNV and CDR2 YYDKDF (reference sequence). Unmatched junction bases numbered 2, after V lost 2 bases and J lost 1 base. CDR3 sequence reads: CATSRRAGGTDTQYF. DNA of the CDR3: TGTGCCACCAGCAGAAGAGCGGGGGGCACAGATACGCAGTATTTT.